This record looks at one TCR beta chain sequence and its context. Its antigen is not known. These data belong to a study of human T cells and chemical hapten exposure. Sample time point: healthy volunteer bleed at 6 weeks. Unfractionated whole blood was the source from which total RNA was extracted. In the original analysis: Per sample, the median was around 100,000 TCRs, with values from roughly 25,000 to 750,000. One entry per CDR3 protein results from TCRdb running MiXCR on the RACE reads. What appears here as the V and J calls and clone size reflects TCRdb's work, not the paper's. This table has roughly 75,000 distinct CDR3 sequences, 8.6% appearing once. Study observations and caveats: TCRs whose frequency exceeded 1 in 1000 remained the same following DPC sensitization.

This CDR3 comprises 17 residues. The germline V gene has CDR1 SGHTA and CDR2 FQGNSA. V lost 1 base and J lost 1; bases outside the gene matches: 5. The chain couples TRBV7-2 to TRBJ2-1; TRBD2 aligns across 9 bases. The TCR was taken from a female donor in good health. Some clones in this sample may be carry-over from other donors' samples. What was sequenced was whole blood. This CDR3 is CASSLVASGASYNEQFF. In nucleotides, the CDR3 is TGTGCCAGCAGCTTAGTTGCTAGCGGGGCTTCCTACAATGAGCAGTTCTTC.